This T cell receptor (beta chain) was documented in a study of CD8+CD57+ T cells in acquired aplastic anemia. Patients picked for sequencing had shown CD8+CD57+ cell expansion detected by flow cytometry. This clonotype was seen a few times. According to the study, genomic DNA was the template for TCR beta VDJ and CDR3 profiling. A single record per CDR3 protein comes from TCRdb applying MiXCR to the reads. Of over 150,000 distinct CDR3 sequences in the sample, 70% to 75% were seen once. Germline V gene lookup returns CDR1 DFQATT and CDR2 SNEGSKA (reference sequence). This CDR3 contains 13 residues. V was pared by 1 base and J by 5 bases, with 3 bases of the junction left unmatched.

The source material was sorted CD4+, CD8+, or CD8+CD57+ T cells (not recorded which) from PBMCs. The sequence came from a human donor with aplastic anemia. The chain couples TRBV20-1 to TRBJ1-2; 8 positions match TRBD1. CDR3 residues: CSARGQGTYGYTF. DNA for the CDR3: TGCAGTGCTAGAGGACAGGGGACGTATGGCTACACCTTC.